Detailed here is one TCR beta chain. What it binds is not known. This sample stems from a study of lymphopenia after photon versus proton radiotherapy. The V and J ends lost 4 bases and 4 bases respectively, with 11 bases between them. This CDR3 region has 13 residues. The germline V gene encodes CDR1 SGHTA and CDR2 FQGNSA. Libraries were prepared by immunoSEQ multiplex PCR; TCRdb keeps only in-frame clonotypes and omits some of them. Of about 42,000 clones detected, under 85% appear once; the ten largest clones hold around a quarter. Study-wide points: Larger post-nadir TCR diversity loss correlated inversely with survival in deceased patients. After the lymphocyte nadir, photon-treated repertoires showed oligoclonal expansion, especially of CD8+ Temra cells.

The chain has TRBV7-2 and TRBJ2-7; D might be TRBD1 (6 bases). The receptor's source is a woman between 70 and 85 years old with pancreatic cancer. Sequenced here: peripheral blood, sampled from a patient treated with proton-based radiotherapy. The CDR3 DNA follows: TGTGCCAGCAGCTCGGTACAGGGATACGAGCAGTACTTC. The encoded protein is CASSSVQGYEQYF.